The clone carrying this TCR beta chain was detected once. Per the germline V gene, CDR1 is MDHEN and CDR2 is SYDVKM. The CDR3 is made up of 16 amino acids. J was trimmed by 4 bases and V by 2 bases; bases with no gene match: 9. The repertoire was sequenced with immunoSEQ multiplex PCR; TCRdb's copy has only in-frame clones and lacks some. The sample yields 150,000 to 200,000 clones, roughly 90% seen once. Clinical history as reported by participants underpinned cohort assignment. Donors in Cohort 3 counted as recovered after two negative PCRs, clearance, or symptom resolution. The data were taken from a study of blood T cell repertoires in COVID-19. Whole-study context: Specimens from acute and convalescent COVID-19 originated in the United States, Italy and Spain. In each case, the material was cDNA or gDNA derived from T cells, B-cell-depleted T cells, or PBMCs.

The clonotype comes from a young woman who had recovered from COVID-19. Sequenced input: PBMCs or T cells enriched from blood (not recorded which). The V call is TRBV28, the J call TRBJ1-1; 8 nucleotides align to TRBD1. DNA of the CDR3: TGTGCCAGCAGTTTAGCCCTACAGGGGGAGGGCACTGAAGCTTTCTTT. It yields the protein CASSLALQGEGTEAFF.